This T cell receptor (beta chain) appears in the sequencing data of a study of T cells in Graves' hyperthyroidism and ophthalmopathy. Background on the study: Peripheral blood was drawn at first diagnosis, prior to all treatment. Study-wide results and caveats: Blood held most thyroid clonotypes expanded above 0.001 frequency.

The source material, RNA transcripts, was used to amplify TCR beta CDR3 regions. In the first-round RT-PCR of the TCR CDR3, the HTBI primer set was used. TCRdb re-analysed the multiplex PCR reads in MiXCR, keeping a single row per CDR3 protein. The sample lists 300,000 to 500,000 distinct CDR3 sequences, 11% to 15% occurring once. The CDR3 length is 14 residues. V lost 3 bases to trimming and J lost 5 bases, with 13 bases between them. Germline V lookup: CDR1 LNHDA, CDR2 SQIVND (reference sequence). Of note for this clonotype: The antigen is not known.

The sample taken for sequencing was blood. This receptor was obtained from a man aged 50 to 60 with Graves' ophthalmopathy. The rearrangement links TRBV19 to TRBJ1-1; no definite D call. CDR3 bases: TGTGCCAGTAGTATTGAGGAGGGAAGGACTGAAGCTTTCTTT. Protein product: CASSIEEGRTEAFF. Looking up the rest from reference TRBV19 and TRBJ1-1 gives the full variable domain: DGGITQSPKYLFRKEGQNVTLSCEQNLNHDAMYWYRQDPGQGLRLIYYSQIVNDFQKGDIAEGYSVSREKKESFPLTVTSAQKNPTAFYLCASSIEEGRTEAFFGQGTRLTVV.